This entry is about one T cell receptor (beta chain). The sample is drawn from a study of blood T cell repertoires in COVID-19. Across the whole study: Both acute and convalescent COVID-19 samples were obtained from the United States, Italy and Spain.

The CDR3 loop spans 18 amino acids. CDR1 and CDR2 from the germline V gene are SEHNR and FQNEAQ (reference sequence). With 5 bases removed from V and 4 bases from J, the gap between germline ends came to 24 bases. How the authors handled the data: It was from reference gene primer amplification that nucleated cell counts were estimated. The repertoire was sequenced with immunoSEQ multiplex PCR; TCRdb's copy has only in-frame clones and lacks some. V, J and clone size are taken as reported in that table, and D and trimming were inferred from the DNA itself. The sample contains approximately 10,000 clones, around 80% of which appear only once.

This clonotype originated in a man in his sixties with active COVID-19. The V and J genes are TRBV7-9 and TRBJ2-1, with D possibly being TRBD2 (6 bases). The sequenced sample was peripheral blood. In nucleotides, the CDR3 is TGTGCCAGCAGCAAGTCGGGAGTAACGGACTCGAGTTACAATGAGCAGTTCTTC. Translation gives CASSKSGVTDSSYNEQFF.